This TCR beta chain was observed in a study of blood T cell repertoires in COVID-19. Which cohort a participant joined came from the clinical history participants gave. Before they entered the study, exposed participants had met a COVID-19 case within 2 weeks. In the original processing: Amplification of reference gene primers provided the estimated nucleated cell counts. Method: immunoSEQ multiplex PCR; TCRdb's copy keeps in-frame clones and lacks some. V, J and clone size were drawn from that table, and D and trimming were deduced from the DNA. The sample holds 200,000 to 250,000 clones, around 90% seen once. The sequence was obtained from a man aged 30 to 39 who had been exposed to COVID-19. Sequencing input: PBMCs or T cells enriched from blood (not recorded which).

The CDR3 reads CASSSLTGRNSPLHF. The CDR3 DNA reads as TGTGCCAGCAGCTCCTTGACAGGGAGGAATTCACCCCTCCACTTT. V usage is TRBV11-2 and J usage is TRBJ1-6; 7 nucleotides align to TRBD1. Germline V CDR1 and CDR2: SGHAT, FQNNGV. The CDR3 covers 15 residues. The ends lost 4 bases at V and 7 bases at J; junction bases unmatched: 7. Variable domain in full (rest from reference TRBV11-2 and TRBJ1-6): EAGVAQSPRYKIIEKRQSVAFWCNPISGHATLYWYQQILGQGPKLLIQFQNNGVVDDSQLPKDRFSAERLKGVDSTLKIQPAKLEDSAVYLCASSSLTGRNSPLHFGNGTRLTVT.